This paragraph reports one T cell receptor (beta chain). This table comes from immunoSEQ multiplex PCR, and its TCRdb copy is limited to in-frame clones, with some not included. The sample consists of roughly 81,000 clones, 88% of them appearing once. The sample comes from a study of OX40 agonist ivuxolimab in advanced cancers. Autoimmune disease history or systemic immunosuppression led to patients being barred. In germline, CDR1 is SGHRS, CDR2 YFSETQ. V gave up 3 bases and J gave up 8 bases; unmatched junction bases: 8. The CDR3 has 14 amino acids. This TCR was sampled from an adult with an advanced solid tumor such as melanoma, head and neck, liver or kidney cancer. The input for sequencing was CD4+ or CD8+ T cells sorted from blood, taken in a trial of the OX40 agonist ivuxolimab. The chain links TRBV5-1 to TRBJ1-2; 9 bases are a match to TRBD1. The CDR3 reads CASSWGTGRVGYTF. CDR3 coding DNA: TGCGCCAGCAGCTGGGGGACAGGGCGAGTCGGCTACACCTTC. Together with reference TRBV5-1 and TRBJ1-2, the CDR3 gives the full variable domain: KAGVTQTPRYLIKTRGQQVTLSCSPISGHRSVSWYQQTPGQGLQFLFEYFSETQRNKGNFPGRFSGRQFSNSRSEMNVSTLELGDSALYLCASSWGTGRVGYTFGSGTRLTVV.